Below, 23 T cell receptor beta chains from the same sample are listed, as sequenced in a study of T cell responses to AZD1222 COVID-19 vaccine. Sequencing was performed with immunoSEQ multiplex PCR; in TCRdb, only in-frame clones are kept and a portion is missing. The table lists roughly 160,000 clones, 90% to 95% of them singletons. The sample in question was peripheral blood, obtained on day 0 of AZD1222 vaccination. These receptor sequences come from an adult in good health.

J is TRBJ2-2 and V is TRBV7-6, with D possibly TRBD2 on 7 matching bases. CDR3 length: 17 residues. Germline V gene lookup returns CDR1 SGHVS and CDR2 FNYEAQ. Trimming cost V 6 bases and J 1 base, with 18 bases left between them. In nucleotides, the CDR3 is TGTGCCAGCAGAGGGGGGGACCCATACGAGAACACCGGGGAGCTGTTTTTT. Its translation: CASRGGDPYENTGELFF.

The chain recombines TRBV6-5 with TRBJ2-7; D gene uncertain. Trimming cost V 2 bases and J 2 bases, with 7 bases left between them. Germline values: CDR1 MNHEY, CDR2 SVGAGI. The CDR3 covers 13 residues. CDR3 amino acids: CASSYSQPYEQYF. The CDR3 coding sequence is TGTGCCAGCAGTTACAGTCAACCCTACGAGCAGTACTTC.

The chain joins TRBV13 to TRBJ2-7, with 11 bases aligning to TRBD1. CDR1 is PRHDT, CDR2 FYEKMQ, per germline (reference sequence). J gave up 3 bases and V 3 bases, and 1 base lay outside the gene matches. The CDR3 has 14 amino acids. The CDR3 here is CASSLGTGGYEQYF. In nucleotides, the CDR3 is TGTGCCAGCAGCTTGGGGACAGGGGGCTACGAGCAGTACTTC.

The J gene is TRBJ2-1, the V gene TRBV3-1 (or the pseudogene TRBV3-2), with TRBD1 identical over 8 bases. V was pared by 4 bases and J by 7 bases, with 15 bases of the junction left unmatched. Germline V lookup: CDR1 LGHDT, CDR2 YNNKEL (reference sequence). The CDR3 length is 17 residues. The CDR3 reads CASSLKRATGVMNEQFF. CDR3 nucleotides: TGTGCCAGCAGCCTAAAGCGGGCGACAGGGGTTATGAATGAGCAGTTCTTC.

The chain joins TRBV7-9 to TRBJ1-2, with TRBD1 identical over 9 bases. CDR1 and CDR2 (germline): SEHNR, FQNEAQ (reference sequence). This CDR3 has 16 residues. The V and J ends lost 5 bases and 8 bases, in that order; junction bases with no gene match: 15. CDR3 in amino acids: CASSASGTGQEGGYTF. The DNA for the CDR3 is TGTGCCAGCAGCGCTTCCGGGACAGGGCAAGAAGGCGGCTACACCTTC.

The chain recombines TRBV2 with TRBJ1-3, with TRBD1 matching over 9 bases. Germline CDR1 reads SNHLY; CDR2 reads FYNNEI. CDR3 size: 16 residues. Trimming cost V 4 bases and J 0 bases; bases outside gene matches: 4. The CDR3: CASSGDRAVSGNTIYF. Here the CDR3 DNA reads TGTGCCAGCAGTGGGGACAGGGCGGTCTCTGGAAACACCATATATTTT.

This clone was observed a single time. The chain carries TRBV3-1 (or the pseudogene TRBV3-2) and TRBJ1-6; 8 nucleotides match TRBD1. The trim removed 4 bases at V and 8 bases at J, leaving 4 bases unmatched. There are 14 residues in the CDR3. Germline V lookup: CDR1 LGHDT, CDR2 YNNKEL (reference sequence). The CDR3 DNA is TGTGCCAGCAGCCGACAGGGGAGGTATTCACCCCTCCACTTT. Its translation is CASSRQGRYSPLHF.

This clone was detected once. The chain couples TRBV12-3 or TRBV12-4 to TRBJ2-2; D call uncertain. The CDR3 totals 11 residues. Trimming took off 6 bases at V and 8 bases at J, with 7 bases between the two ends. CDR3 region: CASSQGGELFF. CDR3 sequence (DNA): TGTGCCAGCAGCCAAGGGGGGGAGCTGTTTTTT.

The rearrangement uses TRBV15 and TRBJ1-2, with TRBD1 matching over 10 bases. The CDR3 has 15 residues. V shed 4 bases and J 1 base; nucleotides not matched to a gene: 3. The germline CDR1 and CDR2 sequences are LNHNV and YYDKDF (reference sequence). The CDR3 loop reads CATSTRTGGNYGYTF. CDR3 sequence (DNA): TGTGCCACCAGCACCCGGACAGGGGGTAACTATGGCTACACCTTC.

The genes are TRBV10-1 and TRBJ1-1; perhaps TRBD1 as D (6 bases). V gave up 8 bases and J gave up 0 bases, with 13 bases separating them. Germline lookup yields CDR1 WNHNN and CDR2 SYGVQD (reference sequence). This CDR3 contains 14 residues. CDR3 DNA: TGCGCCAGCGGAACGGACAGCTTGAACACTGAAGCTTTCTTT. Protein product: CASGTDSLNTEAFF.

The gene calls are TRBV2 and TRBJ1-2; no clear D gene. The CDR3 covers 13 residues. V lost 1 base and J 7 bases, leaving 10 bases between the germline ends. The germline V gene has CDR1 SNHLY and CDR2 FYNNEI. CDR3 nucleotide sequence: TGTGCCAGCAGTGAAGTCAGGACGGCTGGCTACACCTTC. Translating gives CASSEVRTAGYTF.

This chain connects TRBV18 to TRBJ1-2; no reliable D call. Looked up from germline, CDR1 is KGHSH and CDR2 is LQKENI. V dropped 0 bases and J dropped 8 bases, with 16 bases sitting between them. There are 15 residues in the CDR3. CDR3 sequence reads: CASSPPLGFQRGYTF. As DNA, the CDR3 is TGTGCCAGCTCACCACCCTTGGGATTCCAGCGAGGCTACACCTTC.

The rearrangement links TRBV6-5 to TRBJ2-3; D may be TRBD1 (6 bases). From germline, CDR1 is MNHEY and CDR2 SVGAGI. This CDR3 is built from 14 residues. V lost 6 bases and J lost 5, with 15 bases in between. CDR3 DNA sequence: TGTGCCAGCAGCCACGTACAGGGCGGAGATACGCAGTATTTT. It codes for CASSHVQGGDTQYF.

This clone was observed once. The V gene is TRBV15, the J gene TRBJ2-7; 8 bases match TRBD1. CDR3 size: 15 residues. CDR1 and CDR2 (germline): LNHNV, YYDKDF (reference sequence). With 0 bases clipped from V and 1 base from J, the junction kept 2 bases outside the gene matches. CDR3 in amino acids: CATSRDWDRSYEQYF. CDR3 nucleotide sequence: TGTGCCACCAGCAGAGATTGGGACAGGTCCTACGAGCAGTACTTC.

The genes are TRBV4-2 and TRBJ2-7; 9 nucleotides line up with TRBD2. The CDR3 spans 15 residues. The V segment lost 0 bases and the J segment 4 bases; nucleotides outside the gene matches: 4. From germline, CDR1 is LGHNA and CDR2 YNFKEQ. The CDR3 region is CASSQDFSGGYEQYF. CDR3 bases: TGTGCCAGCAGCCAAGATTTTAGCGGGGGTTACGAGCAGTACTTC.

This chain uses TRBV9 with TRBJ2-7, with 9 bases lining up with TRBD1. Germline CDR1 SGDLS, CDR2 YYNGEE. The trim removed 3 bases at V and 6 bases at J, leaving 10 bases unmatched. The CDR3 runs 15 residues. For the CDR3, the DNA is TGTGCCAGCAGCGCCTCAACAGGGGGCAGTTCCGAGCAGTACTTC. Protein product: CASSASTGGSSEQYF.

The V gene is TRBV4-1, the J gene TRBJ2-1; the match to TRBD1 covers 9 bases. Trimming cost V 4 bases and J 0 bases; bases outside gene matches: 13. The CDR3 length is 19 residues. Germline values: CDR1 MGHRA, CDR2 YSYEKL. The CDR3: CASSPDRGRPESSYNEQFF. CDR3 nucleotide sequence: TGCGCCAGCAGCCCGGACAGGGGCCGGCCCGAAAGCTCCTACAATGAGCAGTTCTTC.

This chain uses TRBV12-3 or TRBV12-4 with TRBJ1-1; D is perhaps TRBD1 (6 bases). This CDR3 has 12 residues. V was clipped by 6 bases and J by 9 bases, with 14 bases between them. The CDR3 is CASRYRVFQAFF. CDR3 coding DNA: TGTGCCAGCAGATACAGGGTCTTCCAAGCTTTCTTT.

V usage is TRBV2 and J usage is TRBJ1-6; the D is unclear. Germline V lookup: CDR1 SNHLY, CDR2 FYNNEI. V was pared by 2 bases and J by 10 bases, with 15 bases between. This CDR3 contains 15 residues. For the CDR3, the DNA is TGTGCCAGCAGTGAAAGGCCCTCAGCTGGGTCACCCCTCCACTTT. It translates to CASSERPSAGSPLHF.

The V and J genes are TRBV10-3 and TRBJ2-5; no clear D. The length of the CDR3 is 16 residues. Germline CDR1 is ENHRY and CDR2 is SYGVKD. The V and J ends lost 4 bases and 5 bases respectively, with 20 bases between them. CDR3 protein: CAISAHADVMAETQYF. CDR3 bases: TGTGCCATCAGTGCCCACGCGGATGTCATGGCGGAGACCCAGTACTTC.

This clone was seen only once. This CDR3 reads CAWSRGLAGGTDTQYF. CDR3 nucleotides: TGTGCCTGGAGTCGCGGACTAGCGGGGGGCACAGATACGCAGTATTTT. This chain links TRBV30 with TRBJ2-3; 13 bases match TRBD2. Germline lookup yields CDR1 GTSNPN and CDR2 SVGIG (reference sequence). V lost 2 bases to trimming and J lost 1 base; unmatched junction nucleotides: 3. CDR3 length: 16 residues. Filled out from reference TRBV30 and TRBJ2-3, the complete variable domain reads SQTIHQWPATLVQPVGSPLSLECTVEGTSNPNLYWYRQAAGRGLQLLFYSVGIGQISSEVPQNLSASRPQDRQFILSSKKLLLSDSGFYLCAWSRGLAGGTDTQYFGPGTRLTVL.

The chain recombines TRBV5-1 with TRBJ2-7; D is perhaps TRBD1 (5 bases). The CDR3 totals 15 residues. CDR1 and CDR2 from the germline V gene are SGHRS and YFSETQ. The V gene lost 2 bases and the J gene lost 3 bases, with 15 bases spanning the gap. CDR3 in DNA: TGCGCCAGCAGCTTCACAAGAGACAGCCTCTACGAGCAGTACTTC. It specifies CASSFTRDSLYEQYF.

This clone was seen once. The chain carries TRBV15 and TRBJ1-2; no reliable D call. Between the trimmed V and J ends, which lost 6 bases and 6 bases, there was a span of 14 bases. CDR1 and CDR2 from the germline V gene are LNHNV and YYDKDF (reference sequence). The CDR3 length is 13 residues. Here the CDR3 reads CATSKRSGNGYTF. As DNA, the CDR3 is TGTGCCACCAGTAAGAGGTCGGGGAATGGCTACACCTTC.